Following are 21 T cell receptor beta chains from one sample sequenced in a study of spatial heterogeneity in lung cancer. TCRdb used MiXCR to reprocess the 5' RACE reads, holding one entry per CDR3 protein. This table holds approximately 24,000 distinct CDR3 sequences, about 4.7% found once. As to time point: sample taken at primary tumor resection. The input material, whole RNA from tumor, nontumor lung or frozen PBMC, was sequenced unsorted. The sample consisted of PBMCs, taken at surgery. The receptor source for this set is a male donor with early-stage non-small cell lung cancer.

This clonotype was detected many times. The V call is TRBV5-4, the J call TRBJ2-1; 14 nucleotides match TRBD2. CDR1 is SGHNT and CDR2 is YYREEE in the germline V gene (reference sequence). There are 18 residues in the CDR3. The ends lost 3 bases at V and 4 bases at J; junction bases unmatched: 9. The DNA of the CDR3 is TGTGCCAGCAGCTCCGGGGGACTAGCGGGAGTTTCTTACAATGAGCAGTTCTTC. Translated, it gives CASSSGGLAGVSYNEQFF.

This clonotype was observed at least ten times. The chain links TRBV28 to TRBJ2-1; possibly TRBD1 or TRBD2 for D (5 bases each). Trimming cost V 6 bases and J 0 bases, with 15 bases left between them. Per germline, CDR1 MDHEN and CDR2 SYDVKM. This CDR3 has 16 amino acids. As DNA, the CDR3 is TGTGCCAGCAGGACGGGGCAGATGAGCTCCTACAATGAGCAGTTCTTC. Translation gives CASRTGQMSSYNEQFF.

This clonotype appeared many times. The rearrangement joins TRBV30 to TRBJ1-5; TRBD1 aligns across 9 bases. V trimming: 2 bases; J trimming: 6 bases; junction bases outside the gene matches: 5. This CDR3 region has 14 residues. Germline CDR1 and CDR2: GTSNPN and SVGIG (reference sequence). DNA for the CDR3: TGTGCCTGGAGTACCCTGGGACAGGGTCAGCCCCAGCATTTT. Protein: CAWSTLGQGQPQHF.

V usage is TRBV7-8 and J usage is TRBJ1-6; the D is unclear. The V gene's germline CDR1 is SGHVS and CDR2 FQNEAQ. The CDR3 sequence is 14 residues long. The ends were cut back, 3 bases at V and 7 bases at J, with 10 bases in the middle. CDR3 protein: CASSFEAGNSPLHF. CDR3 nucleotides: TGTGCCAGCAGCTTCGAGGCGGGGAATTCACCCCTCCACTTT. Full variable domain (rest looked up from reference TRBV7-8 and TRBJ1-6): GAGVSQSPRYKVAKRGQDVALRCDPISGHVSLFWYQQALGQGPEFLTYFQNEAQLDKSGLPSDRFFAERPEGSVSTLKIQRTQQEDSAVYLCASSFEAGNSPLHFGNGTRLTVT.

The sample holds many counts of this clonotype. This chain connects TRBV20-1 to TRBJ1-1; TRBD1 aligns across 7 bases. Germline V gives CDR1 DFQATT, CDR2 SNEGSKA (reference sequence). The ends lost 8 bases at V and 0 bases at J; junction bases unmatched: 15. The CDR3 consists of 16 residues. The CDR3 nucleotides are TGCAGTCCGAAGGGGGGGGCGACAGGGTTGAACACTGAAGCTTTCTTT. This encodes CSPKGGATGLNTEAFF.

At least ten counts were recorded for this clonotype. This chain joins TRBV27 and TRBJ2-7; 7 bases agree with TRBD2. The CDR3 spans 15 residues. Germline lookup yields CDR1 MNHEY and CDR2 SMNVEV (reference sequence). Unmatched junction bases numbered 8, after V lost 5 bases and J lost 1 base. CDR3 nucleotide sequence: TGTGCCAGCAGTCGGGGGGTGGGATCTTCCTACGAGCAGTACTTC. Translating gives CASSRGVGSSYEQYF.

This clonotype was counted many times. The chain links TRBV10-1 to TRBJ2-2; D is undetermined. Looked up from germline, CDR1 is WNHNN and CDR2 is SYGVQD (reference sequence). CDR3 length: 13 amino acids. V was cut by 4 bases and J by 8 bases, with 11 bases left in between. CDR3 bases: TGCGCCAGCAGTGGGACCAGGACGGGGGAGCTGTTTTTT. This encodes CASSGTRTGELFF.

This clonotype was counted at least ten times. This chain uses TRBV14 with TRBJ2-3, with TRBD1 identical over 8 bases. Unmatched junction bases numbered 4, after V lost 2 bases and J lost 3 bases. The V gene's germline CDR1 is SGHDN and CDR2 FVKESK. CDR3 size: 15 residues. CDR3: CASSQFTGGTDTQYF. For the CDR3, the DNA is TGTGCCAGCAGCCAATTTACAGGGGGAACAGATACGCAGTATTTT.

This clonotype was recorded many times. The chain combines TRBV29-1 with TRBJ2-7, with 9 bases that match TRBD1. V was pared by 6 bases and J by 4 bases, with 7 bases of the junction left unmatched. This CDR3 has 13 amino acids. The germline V gene has CDR1 SQVTM and CDR2 ANQGSEA. CDR3: CSVWTGDRYEQYF. The CDR3 DNA reads as TGCAGCGTCTGGACAGGGGACCGATACGAGCAGTACTTC.

This clonotype has at least ten counts. This chain joins TRBV6-1 and TRBJ2-1; unclear D gene. Trimming stripped 11 bases from V and 0 bases from J, with 8 bases between. CDR1 is MNHNS and CDR2 is SASEGT in the germline V gene. This CDR3 is built from 12 residues. CDR3 sequence reads: CAVRSSYNEQFF. CDR3 nucleotide sequence: TGTGCCGTACGGAGCTCCTACAATGAGCAGTTCTTC.

The chain has TRBV15 and TRBJ2-5; 8 nucleotides align to TRBD1. CDR3 size: 14 residues. The J segment lost 5 bases and the V segment lost 1 base, leaving 3 bases of the junction unmatched. In germline, CDR1 is LNHNV, CDR2 YYDKDF (reference sequence). Here the CDR3 DNA reads TGTGCCACCAGCAGAGCGACAGGGGTGGAGACCCAGTACTTC. This gives the protein CATSRATGVETQYF. The whole variable domain, filled in from reference TRBV15 and TRBJ2-5, reads DAMVIQNPRYQVTQFGKPVTLSCSQTLNHNVMYWYQQKSSQAPKLLFHYYDKDFNNEADTPDNFQSRRPNTSFCFLDIRSPGLGDTAMYLCATSRATGVETQYFGPGTRLLVL.

This clonotype appeared a few times. The V and J genes are TRBV11-2 and TRBJ2-2; unclear D gene. The germline CDR1 and CDR2 sequences are SGHAT and FQNNGV. Between the trimmed V and J ends, which lost 5 bases and 1 base, there was a span of 11 bases. This CDR3 has 15 amino acids. The CDR3 DNA follows: TGTGCCAGCAGCCATGGACGGATGAACACCGGGGAGCTGTTTTTT. Residues: CASSHGRMNTGELFF.

The chain couples TRBV24-1 to TRBJ1-2; 9 nucleotides agree with TRBD1. Per germline, CDR1 KGHDR and CDR2 SFDVKD. Trimming removed 0 bases from V and 7 bases from J; junction bases left unmatched: 11. The CDR3 is 17 residues long. CDR3 sequence reads: CATSDLSVGQGQGGYTF. The CDR3 nucleotides are TGTGCCACCAGTGATTTGTCGGTGGGACAGGGACAAGGTGGCTACACCTTC.

This clonotype was recorded at least ten times. The chain has TRBV20-1 and TRBJ2-7; D is possibly TRBD2 (7 bases). The CDR3 length is 14 residues. Trimming took 5 bases from V and 4 from J, leaving 18 bases between them. Germline CDR1 is DFQATT and CDR2 is SNEGSKA (reference sequence). This CDR3 is CSALAIGGPYEQYF. CDR3 nucleotide sequence: TGCAGTGCTCTAGCTATCGGGGGGCCTTACGAGCAGTACTTC.

This clonotype was counted ten times or more. The chain links TRBV5-1 to TRBJ2-6, with D maybe TRBD1 (5 bases). The V gene lost 2 bases and the J gene lost 0 bases, with 6 bases spanning the gap. CDR3 length: 15 residues. CDR1 is SGHRS and CDR2 is YFSETQ in the germline V gene. CDR3 residues: CASSFRASGANVLTF. In DNA, the CDR3 is TGCGCCAGCAGCTTCAGGGCCTCTGGGGCCAACGTCCTGACTTTC.

This clonotype was counted ten times or more. The J gene is TRBJ2-2, the V gene TRBV29-1, with 8 bases lining up with TRBD1. Trimming at V came to 5 bases and at J to 3 bases, leaving 11 bases not matched to a gene. The germline gives CDR1 SQVTM, CDR2 ANQGSEA. The CDR3 consists of 16 residues. CDR3 in amino acids: CSVLPSGQGHTGELFF. In DNA, the CDR3 is TGCAGCGTTCTTCCTTCTGGACAGGGACACACCGGGGAGCTGTTTTTT.

The chain has TRBV6-1 and TRBJ1-6; D not certain. Looked up from germline, CDR1 is MNHNS and CDR2 is SASEGT. The CDR3 has 12 amino acids. V lost 6 bases and J lost 9, with 9 bases in between. CDR3: CASRTTGSPLHF. CDR3 sequence (DNA): TGTGCCAGCAGAACTACCGGTTCACCCCTCCACTTT.

There are many counts of this clonotype. J is TRBJ1-4 and V is TRBV20-1; no firm D call. This CDR3 is built from 12 residues. Trimming took off 2 bases at V and 4 bases at J, with 5 bases between the two ends. Germline assignment: CDR1 DFQATT and CDR2 SNEGSKA (reference sequence). The CDR3 loop reads CSARYINEKLFF. In DNA, the CDR3 is TGCAGTGCTAGATATATTAATGAAAAACTGTTTTTT.

This clonotype was observed many times. V is TRBV20-1 and J is TRBJ2-5, with D hard to call. This CDR3 is built from 11 residues. Per the germline V gene, CDR1 is DFQATT and CDR2 is SNEGSKA (reference sequence). The V end was cut by 6 bases, the J end by 7 bases, with 12 bases between. CDR3 DNA: TGCAGTGCCGACCTAGTGGTGACCCAGTACTTC. This codes for CSADLVVTQYF.

This clonotype was counted ten times or more. The V gene is TRBV7-9, the J gene TRBJ2-1, with TRBD1 matching over 8 bases. CDR3 length: 17 amino acids. The V segment lost 1 base and the J segment 9 bases; nucleotides outside the gene matches: 14. CDR1 SEHNR and CDR2 FQNEAQ come from the germline V gene (reference sequence). For the CDR3, the DNA is TGTGCCAGCAGCTTAGAATTGCGCAGGGGGCAGTCGAGTGAGCAGTTCTTC. It encodes CASSLELRRGQSSEQFF. The variable domain in full, completed from reference TRBV7-9 and TRBJ2-1, reads DTGVSQNPRHKITKRGQNVTFRCDPISEHNRLYWYRQTLGQGPEFLTYFQNEAQLEKSRLLSDRFSAERPKGSFSTLEIQRTEQGDSAMYLCASSLELRRGQSSEQFFGPGTRLTVL.

This clonotype occurred many times. V and J are TRBV3-1 and TRBJ1-2; 10 bases are a match to TRBD1. With V trimmed by 4 bases and J by 2 bases, 4 bases remained unmatched. The germline V gene encodes CDR1 LGHDT and CDR2 YNNKEL (reference sequence). The CDR3 has 15 residues. The CDR3 DNA reads TGTGCCAGCAGCCCGTTGGGACAGGGGAACTATGGCTACACCTTC. Amino acid sequence: CASSPLGQGNYGYTF. Full variable domain (rest looked up from reference TRBV3-1 and TRBJ1-2): DTAVSQTPKYLVTQMGNDKSIKCEQNLGHDTMYWYKQDSKKFLKIMFSYNNKELIINETVPNRFSPKSPDKAHLNLHINSLELGDSAVYFCASSPLGQGNYGYTFGSGTRLTVV.